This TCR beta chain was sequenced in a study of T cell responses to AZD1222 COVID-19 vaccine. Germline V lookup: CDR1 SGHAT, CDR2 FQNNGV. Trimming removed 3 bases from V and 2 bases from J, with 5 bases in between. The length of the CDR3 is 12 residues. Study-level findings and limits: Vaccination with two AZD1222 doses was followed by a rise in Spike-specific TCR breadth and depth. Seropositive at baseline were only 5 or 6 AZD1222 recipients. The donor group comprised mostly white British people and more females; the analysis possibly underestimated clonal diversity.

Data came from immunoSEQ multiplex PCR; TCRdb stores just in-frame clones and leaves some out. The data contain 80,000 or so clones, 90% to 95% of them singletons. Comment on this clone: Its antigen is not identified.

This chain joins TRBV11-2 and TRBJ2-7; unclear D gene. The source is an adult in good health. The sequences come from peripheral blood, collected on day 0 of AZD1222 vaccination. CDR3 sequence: CASSFPTYEQYF. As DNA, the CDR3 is TGTGCCAGCAGCTTTCCTACCTACGAGCAGTACTTC.